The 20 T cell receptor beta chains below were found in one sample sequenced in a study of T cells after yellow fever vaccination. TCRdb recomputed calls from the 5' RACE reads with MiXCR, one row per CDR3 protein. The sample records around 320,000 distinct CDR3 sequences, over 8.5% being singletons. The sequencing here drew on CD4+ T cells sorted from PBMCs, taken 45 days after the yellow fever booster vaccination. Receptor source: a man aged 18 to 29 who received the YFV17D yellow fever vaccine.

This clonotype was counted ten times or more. CDR3 sequence: CATGNGRNQPQHF. The CDR3 nucleotides read TGTGCCACCGGAAACGGGCGCAATCAGCCCCAGCATTTT. The chain carries TRBV6-2 or TRBV6-3 and TRBJ1-5; no reliable D call. Germline V gene lookup returns CDR1 MNHEY and CDR2 SVGEGT. This CDR3 contains 13 residues. V lost 10 bases and J 2 bases, leaving 12 bases between the germline ends.

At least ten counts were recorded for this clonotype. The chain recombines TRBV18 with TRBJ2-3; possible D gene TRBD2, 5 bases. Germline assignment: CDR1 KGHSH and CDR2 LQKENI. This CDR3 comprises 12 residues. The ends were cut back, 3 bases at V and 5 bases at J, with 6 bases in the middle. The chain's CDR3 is CASSPGEDTQYF. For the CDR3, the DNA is TGTGCCAGCTCACCCGGGGAAGATACGCAGTATTTT.

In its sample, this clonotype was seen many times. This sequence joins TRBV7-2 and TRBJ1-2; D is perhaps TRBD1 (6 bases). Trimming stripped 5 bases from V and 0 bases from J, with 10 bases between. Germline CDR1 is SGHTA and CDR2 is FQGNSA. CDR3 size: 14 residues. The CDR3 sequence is CASSRDTANYGYTF. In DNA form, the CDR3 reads TGTGCCAGCAGCCGGGACACTGCTAACTATGGCTACACCTTC.

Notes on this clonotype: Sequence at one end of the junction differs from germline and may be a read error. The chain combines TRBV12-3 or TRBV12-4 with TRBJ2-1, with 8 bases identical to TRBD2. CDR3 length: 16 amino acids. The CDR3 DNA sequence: TGTGCCAGCAGTGGGCGACTGGGAAGCGGGGGCCTCGATGCGCTCTTC. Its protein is CASSGRLGSGGLDALF.

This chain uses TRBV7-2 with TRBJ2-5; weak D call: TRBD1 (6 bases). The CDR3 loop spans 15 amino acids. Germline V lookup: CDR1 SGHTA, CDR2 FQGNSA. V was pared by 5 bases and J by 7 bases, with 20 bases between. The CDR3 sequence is CASSTSGTSGGTQYF. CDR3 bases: TGTGCCAGCAGCACCTCCGGGACATCTGGGGGGACCCAGTACTTC.

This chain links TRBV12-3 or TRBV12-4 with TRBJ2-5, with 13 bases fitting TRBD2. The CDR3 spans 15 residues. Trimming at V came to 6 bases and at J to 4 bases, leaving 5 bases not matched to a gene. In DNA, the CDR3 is TGTGCCAGCAGGAGACTAGCGGGGGGCCCAGAGACCCAGTACTTC. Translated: CASRRLAGGPETQYF.

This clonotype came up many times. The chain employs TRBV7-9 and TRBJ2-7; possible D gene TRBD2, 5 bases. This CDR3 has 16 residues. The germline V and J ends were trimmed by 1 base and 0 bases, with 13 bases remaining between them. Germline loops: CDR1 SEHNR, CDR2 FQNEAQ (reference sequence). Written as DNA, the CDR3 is TGTGCCAGCAGCTTAGGAGGAAGCGGCAGCTCCTACGAGCAGTACGTC. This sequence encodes CASSLGGSGSSYEQYV.

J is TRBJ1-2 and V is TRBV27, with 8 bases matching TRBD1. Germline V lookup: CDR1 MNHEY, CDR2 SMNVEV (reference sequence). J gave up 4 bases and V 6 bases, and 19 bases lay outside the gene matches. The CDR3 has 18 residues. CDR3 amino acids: CASSTRWPRTGNIYGYTF. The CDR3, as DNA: TGTGCCAGCAGCACAAGGTGGCCCCGGACAGGGAACATCTATGGCTACACCTTC.

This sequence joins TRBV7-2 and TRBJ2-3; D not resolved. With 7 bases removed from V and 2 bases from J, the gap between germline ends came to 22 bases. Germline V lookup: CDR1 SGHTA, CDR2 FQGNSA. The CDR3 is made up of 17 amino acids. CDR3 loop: CASTRKAVGRHTDTQYF. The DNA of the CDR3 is TGTGCCAGCACCAGAAAGGCTGTAGGACGCCACACAGATACGCAGTATTTT.

CDR3 sequence reads: CASRDSITTDTQYF. The DNA of the CDR3 is TGTGCCAGTAGGGACAGTATCACTACAGATACGCAGTATTTT. The chain combines TRBV19 with TRBJ2-3; D perhaps matches TRBD1 (6 bases). The ends were cut back, 6 bases at V and 3 bases at J, with 13 bases in the middle. This CDR3 region has 14 residues. CDR1 is LNHDA, CDR2 SQIVND, per germline (reference sequence). The full variable domain, with the rest looked up from reference TRBV19 and TRBJ2-3, is DGGITQSPKYLFRKEGQNVTLSCEQNLNHDAMYWYRQDPGQGLRLIYYSQIVNDFQKGDIAEGYSVSREKKESFPLTVTSAQKNPTAFYLCASRDSITTDTQYFGPGTRLTVL.

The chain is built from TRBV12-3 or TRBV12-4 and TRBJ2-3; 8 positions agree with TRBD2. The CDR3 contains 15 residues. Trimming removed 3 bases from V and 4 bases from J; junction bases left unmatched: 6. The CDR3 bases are TGTGCCAGCAGTTTTGGCGGGGGGCGGCCAGATACGCAGTATTTT. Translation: CASSFGGGRPDTQYF.

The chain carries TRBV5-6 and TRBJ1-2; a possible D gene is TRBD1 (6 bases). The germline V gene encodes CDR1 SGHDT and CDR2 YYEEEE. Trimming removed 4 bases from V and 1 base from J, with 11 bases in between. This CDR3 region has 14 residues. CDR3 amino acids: CASSQDSLNYGYTF. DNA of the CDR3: TGTGCCAGCAGCCAGGACAGCCTTAACTATGGCTACACCTTC.

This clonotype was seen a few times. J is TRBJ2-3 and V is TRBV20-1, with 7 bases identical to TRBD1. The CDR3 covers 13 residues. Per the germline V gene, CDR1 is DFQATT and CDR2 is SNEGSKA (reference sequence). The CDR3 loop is CSATGQYTDTQYF. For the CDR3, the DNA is TGCAGCGCCACGGGACAGTACACAGATACGCAGTATTTT.

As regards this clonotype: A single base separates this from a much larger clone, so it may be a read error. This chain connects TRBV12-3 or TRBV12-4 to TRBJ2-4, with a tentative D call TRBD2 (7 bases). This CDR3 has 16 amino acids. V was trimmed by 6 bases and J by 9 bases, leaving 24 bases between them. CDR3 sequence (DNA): TGTGCCAGCAGCCCCTTAGCGAGGGGGGGGGCGGGCATTCAGTACTTC. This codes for CASSPLARGGAGIQYF.

The CDR3 protein is CSAGRNMDETQYF. DNA of the CDR3: TGCAGTGCTGGTCGTAACATGGATGAGACCCAGTACTTC. This chain joins TRBV20-1 and TRBJ2-5; no clear D gene. Germline loops: CDR1 DFQATT, CDR2 SNEGSKA (reference sequence). V shed 5 bases and J shed 5 bases, with 15 bases lying between them. The CDR3 loop spans 13 amino acids.

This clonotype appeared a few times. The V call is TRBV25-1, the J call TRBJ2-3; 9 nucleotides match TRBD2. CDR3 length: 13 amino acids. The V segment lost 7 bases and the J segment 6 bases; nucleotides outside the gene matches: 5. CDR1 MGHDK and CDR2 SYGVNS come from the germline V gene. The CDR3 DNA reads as TGTGCCAGCATTCTCGCGGGGGGGGATACGCAGTATTTT. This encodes CASILAGGDTQYF.

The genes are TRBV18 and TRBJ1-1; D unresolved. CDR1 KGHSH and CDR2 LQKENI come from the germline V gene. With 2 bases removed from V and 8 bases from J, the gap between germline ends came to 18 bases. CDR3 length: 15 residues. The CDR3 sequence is CASSPNSNVRGEAFF. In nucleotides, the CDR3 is TGTGCCAGCTCACCAAATTCAAATGTGAGAGGAGAAGCTTTCTTT. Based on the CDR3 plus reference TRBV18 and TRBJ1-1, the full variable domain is NAGVMQNPRHLVRRRGQEARLRCSPMKGHSHVYWYRQLPEEGLKFMVYLQKENIIDESGMPKERFSAEFPKEGPSILRIQQVVRGDSAAYFCASSPNSNVRGEAFFGQGTRLTVV.

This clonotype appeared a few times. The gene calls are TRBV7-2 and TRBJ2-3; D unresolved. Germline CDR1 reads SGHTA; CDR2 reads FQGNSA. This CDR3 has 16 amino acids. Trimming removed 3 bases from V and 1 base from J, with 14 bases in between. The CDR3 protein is CASSFPILGGTDTQYF. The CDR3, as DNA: TGTGCCAGCAGCTTCCCAATCCTCGGCGGCACAGATACGCAGTATTTT.

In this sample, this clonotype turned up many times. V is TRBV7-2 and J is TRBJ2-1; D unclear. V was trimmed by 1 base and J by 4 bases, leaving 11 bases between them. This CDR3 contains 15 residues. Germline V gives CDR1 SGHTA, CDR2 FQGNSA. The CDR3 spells CASSLEVGRYNEQFF. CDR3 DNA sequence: TGTGCCAGCAGCTTAGAAGTGGGTCGGTACAATGAGCAGTTCTTC.

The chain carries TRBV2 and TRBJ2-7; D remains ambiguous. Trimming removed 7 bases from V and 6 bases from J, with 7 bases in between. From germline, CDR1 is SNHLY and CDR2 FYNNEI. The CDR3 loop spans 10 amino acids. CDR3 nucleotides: TGTGCCAGCACTTATGGCGAGCAGTACGTC. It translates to CASTYGEQYV.